This T cell receptor (beta chain) emerged from a study of blood T cell repertoires in COVID-19. Germline V gene sequence: CDR1 SGHNT, CDR2 YYREEE (reference sequence). V gave up 0 bases and J gave up 7 bases, with 8 bases separating them. The CDR3 length is 13 residues. Here immunoSEQ multiplex PCR was the method, and the copy in TCRdb shows in-frame clones only, minus some. The sample has around 92,000 clones; 83% are singletons. The specimen was peripheral blood. The TCR was taken from a woman aged 80 or over with acute or convalescent COVID-19. This sequence joins TRBV5-4 and TRBJ1-5, with D possibly TRBD1 on 6 matching bases. CDR3 residues: CASSLDRDQPQHF. CDR3 in DNA: TGTGCCAGCAGCTTGGACAGGGACCAGCCCCAGCATTTT.